The 13 T cell receptor beta chains below were found in one sample sequenced in a study of T cell responses to AZD1222 COVID-19 vaccine. Assay: immunoSEQ multiplex PCR; the TCRdb copy retains only in-frame clones and omits some. The sample yields 95,000 to 100,000 clones, approximately 88% seen once. This sample comprised peripheral blood, obtained 28 days after the second AZD1222 dose. The receptor set was obtained from an adult who received the AZD1222 COVID-19 vaccine.

The rearrangement joins TRBV11-3 to TRBJ2-1, with TRBD2 matching over 10 bases. The ends lost 5 bases at V and 3 bases at J; junction bases unmatched: 7. The CDR3 loop spans 16 amino acids. Germline CDR1 reads SGHNT; CDR2 reads YENEEA. CDR3 DNA sequence: TGTGCCAGCAGCCCGCGGACTAGCGGTTTCTACAATGAGCAGTTCTTC. Protein: CASSPRTSGFYNEQFF.

The chain has TRBV3-1 (or the pseudogene TRBV3-2) and TRBJ1-1, with D possibly matching TRBD1 (6 bases). V lost 4 bases to trimming and J lost 4 bases, with 10 bases between them. The CDR3 is made up of 13 amino acids. Germline V gene data show CDR1 as LGHDT and CDR2 as YNNKEL (reference sequence). The CDR3 nucleotides read TGTGCCAGCAGCCCCAGGGGCGGCACTGAAGCTTTCTTT. This codes for CASSPRGGTEAFF.

This clone showed up just a few times. The rearrangement joins TRBV5-4 to TRBJ1-2, with a possible D match to TRBD1 (5 bases). In germline, CDR1 is SGHNT, CDR2 YYREEE (reference sequence). V shed 2 bases and J shed 5 bases, with 13 bases lying between them. The CDR3 loop spans 14 amino acids. This CDR3 reads CASSFSQGDYGYTF. Here the CDR3 DNA reads TGTGCCAGCAGCTTCTCGCAGGGAGATTATGGCTACACCTTC.

CDR3 coding DNA: TGCAGCGTTAGGGAACCCCAAGAGACCCAGTACTTC. Its translation is CSVREPQETQYF. The V gene is TRBV29-1, the J gene TRBJ2-5; no clear D gene. Trimming took off 5 bases at V and 1 base at J, with 8 bases between the two ends. CDR1 and CDR2 (germline): SQVTM, ANQGSEA. The CDR3 extends over 12 amino acids.

This chain uses TRBV19 with TRBJ2-2, with 7 positions matching TRBD1. The CDR3 contains 16 residues. Per the germline V gene, CDR1 is LNHDA and CDR2 is SQIVND (reference sequence). Trimming cost V 7 bases and J 3 bases; bases outside gene matches: 11. CDR3 nucleotide sequence: TGTGCCAGTAAGTTTGACGGGACAGTTTACACCGGGGAGCTGTTTTTT. Translated: CASKFDGTVYTGELFF. Full variable domain (missing parts from reference TRBV19 and TRBJ2-2): DGGITQSPKYLFRKEGQNVTLSCEQNLNHDAMYWYRQDPGQGLRLIYYSQIVNDFQKGDIAEGYSVSREKKESFPLTVTSAQKNPTAFYLCASKFDGTVYTGELFFGEGSRLTVL.

This CDR3 reads CASSLAGDSPLHF. CDR3 in DNA: TGTGCCAGCAGCTTAGCGGGGGACAGTCCCCTCCACTTT. This rearrangement joins TRBV7-9 to TRBJ1-6; the match to TRBD1 covers 7 bases. Trimming removed 0 bases from V and 13 bases from J; junction bases left unmatched: 3. The CDR3 is 13 amino acids. Germline V gene sequence: CDR1 SEHNR, CDR2 FQNEAQ (reference sequence).

This clone was counted a few times. The V call is TRBV7-9, the J call TRBJ2-2; D is uncertain. From germline, CDR1 is SEHNR and CDR2 FQNEAQ (reference sequence). This CDR3 region has 12 residues. V was cut by 6 bases and J by 5 bases, with 7 bases left in between. In DNA, the CDR3 is TGTGCCAGCAGACCGAGGACCGGGGAGCTGTTTTTT. It codes for CASRPRTGELFF. Complete variable domain (other parts from reference TRBV7-9 and TRBJ2-2): DTGVSQNPRHKITKRGQNVTFRCDPISEHNRLYWYRQTLGQGPEFLTYFQNEAQLEKSRLLSDRFSAERPKGSFSTLEIQRTEQGDSAMYLCASRPRTGELFFGEGSRLTVL.

The V gene is TRBV5-1, the J gene TRBJ2-1; D possibly corresponds to TRBD2 (5 bases). The CDR3 extends over 15 amino acids. Per germline, CDR1 SGHRS and CDR2 YFSETQ. V was clipped by 2 bases and J by 0 bases, with 9 bases between them. This CDR3 reads CASSLTGSSYNEQFF. CDR3 nucleotides: TGCGCCAGCAGCTTAACGGGGAGCTCCTACAATGAGCAGTTCTTC.

This chain connects TRBV7-2 to TRBJ2-5, with 8 bases lining up with TRBD2. Germline V gene sequence: CDR1 SGHTA, CDR2 FQGNSA. This CDR3 has 15 residues. V was clipped by 5 bases and J by 0 bases; unmatched bases: 5. The CDR3 spells CASSMSGGNQETQYF. The CDR3 bases are TGTGCCAGCAGCATGAGCGGGGGTAACCAAGAGACCCAGTACTTC.

The chain combines TRBV5-6 with TRBJ1-1; D gene uncertain. Trimming removed 6 bases from V and 6 bases from J, with 9 bases in between. The CDR3 is 11 residues long. The germline V gene has CDR1 SGHDT and CDR2 YYEEEE. The CDR3 protein is CASTSGAEAFF. DNA of the CDR3: TGTGCCAGCACCTCAGGCGCTGAAGCTTTCTTT.

A few counts support this clone. This chain joins TRBV10-2 and TRBJ1-6, with D perhaps matching TRBD1 (6 bases). Germline CDR1 WSHSY, CDR2 SAAADI. This CDR3 has 14 residues. The V end lost 0 bases, the J end lost 8 bases, and 8 bases lay between the germline ends. The CDR3 bases are TGCGCCAGCAGTGAGTCGGGGGCGGATTCACCCCTCCACTTT. It yields the protein CASSESGADSPLHF.

This CDR3 is CASSQEGQGVRKTQYF. The CDR3 DNA sequence: TGCGCCAGCAGCCAGGAGGGACAGGGGGTCCGAAAGACCCAGTACTTC. This sequence joins TRBV4-3 and TRBJ2-5; 11 bases line up with TRBD1. V shed 3 bases, J shed 6 bases, and the junction held 9 bases outside the gene matches. Germline V gene sequence: CDR1 LGHNA, CDR2 YSLEER. The CDR3 runs to 16 residues.

This rearrangement joins TRBV5-1 to TRBJ2-1; possible D gene TRBD1, 5 bases. The CDR3 is made up of 13 amino acids. Between the trimmed V and J ends, which lost 5 bases and 7 bases, there was a span of 13 bases. Germline values: CDR1 SGHRS, CDR2 YFSETQ. CDR3 DNA: TGCGCCAGCAGACCACCAGGGCAAAATGAGCAGTTCTTC. Its protein is CASRPPGQNEQFF.